A selection of T cell receptor beta chains follows, all from one sample in a study of T cells after yellow fever vaccination. MiXCR was run by TCRdb on the 5' RACE reads, yielding one entry per CDR3 protein. The table records 300,000 or so distinct CDR3 sequences, 10% to 15% of them present only once. Sequenced material: CD4+ T cells sorted from PBMCs, taken 45 days after the yellow fever booster vaccination. All receptors come from a young man who received the YFV17D yellow fever vaccine. Each CDR3 is given with its conserved first and last residue. D genes are given only for firm matches. Clone size, where shown, is once, few, many, or a class for clones that have expanded.

j_gene	v_gene	abundance	d_gene	CDR3aa	CDR3nt
TRBJ2-3	TRBV20-1	NA	NA	CSAHFGEFGDTQYF	TGCAGTGCACACTTCGGGGAGTTTGGTGATACGCAGTATTTT
TRBJ1-1	TRBV14	few	NA	CASSQERTDEPFF	TGTGCCAGCAGCCAAGAGAGGACCGACGAGCCTTTCTTT
TRBJ2-1	TRBV5-1	few	TRBD2	CASSLLAGEFNEQFF	TGCGCCAGCAGCCTTTTGGCGGGAGAGTTCAATGAGCAGTTCTTC
TRBJ2-2	TRBV20-1	few	NA	CSARELAGELFF	TGCAGTGCTAGAGAACTGGCCGGGGAGCTGTTTTTT
TRBJ2-2	TRBV4-3	few	NA	CASRPTGTGELFF	TGCGCCAGCAGACCGACAGGCACCGGGGAGCTGTTTTTT
TRBJ2-1	TRBV30	NA	NA	CAWSGGLTNEQFF	TGTGCCTGGAGTGGCGGACTTACCAATGAGCAGTTCTTC
TRBJ1-4	TRBV7-9	few	TRBD1	CASSFRTGWDEKLFF	TGTGCCAGCAGCTTCCGGACAGGGTGGGATGAAAAACTGTTTTTT
TRBJ2-6	TRBV30	few	TRBD1	CAWSVRTGYSGANVLTF	TGTGCCTGGAGTGTAAGGACAGGGTATTCTGGGGCCAACGTCCTGACTTTC
TRBJ2-7	TRBV28	NA	TRBD1	CASRTVGQGAWQYF	TGTGCCAGCCGAACGGTGGGACAGGGGGCCTGGCAGTACTTC
TRBJ2-4	TRBV13	NA	NA	CASSAGRDPPNIQYF	TGTGCCAGCAGCGCGGGGCGGGACCCCCCAAACATTCAGTACTTC